This T cell receptor (beta chain) derives from a study of blood T cell repertoires in COVID-19. Study-level information: Collection of acute and convalescent COVID-19 samples took place in the United States, Italy and Spain. PBMCs, B-cell-depleted T cells, or T cells provided the cDNA or gDNA that made up the material.

The CDR3 runs 14 residues. The V gene lost 5 bases and the J gene lost 5 bases, with 15 bases spanning the gap. Germline V CDR1 and CDR2: SNHLY, FYNNEI. In the original analysis: Reference gene primer amplification yielded estimated nucleated cell counts. Produced via immunoSEQ multiplex PCR; TCRdb's table is partial and in-frame only. V, J and clone size are taken as reported in that table, and D and trimming were inferred from the DNA itself. The sample lists around 30,000 clones, about 87% occurring once. This clone was counted once. V usage is TRBV2 and J usage is TRBJ2-5; perhaps TRBD2 as D (6 bases). The material sequenced was peripheral blood. The origin of this receptor is a human donor in a cohort sampled during active COVID-19. The donor label of this sample is uncertain. CDR3 amino acids: CASSSLGGGETQYF. The CDR3, as DNA: TGTGCCAGCAGTTCCCTGGGGGGTGGGGAGACCCAGTACTTC.